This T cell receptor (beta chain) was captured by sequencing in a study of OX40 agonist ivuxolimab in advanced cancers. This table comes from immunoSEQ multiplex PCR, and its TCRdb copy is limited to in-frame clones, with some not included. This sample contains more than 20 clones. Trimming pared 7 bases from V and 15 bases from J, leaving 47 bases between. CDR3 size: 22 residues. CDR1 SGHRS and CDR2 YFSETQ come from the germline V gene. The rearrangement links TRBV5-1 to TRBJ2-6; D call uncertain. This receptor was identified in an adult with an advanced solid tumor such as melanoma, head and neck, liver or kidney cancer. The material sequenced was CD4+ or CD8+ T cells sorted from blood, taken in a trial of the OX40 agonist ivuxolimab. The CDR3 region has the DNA TGCGCCAGCGGATCGACGAGAGCAGCGCGACTGCGACACTGCTCGATCCGCTCGCACCTGACTTTC. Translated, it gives CASGSTRAARLRHCSIRSHLTF.